Listed below are T cell receptor beta chains from one sample, sequenced in a study of CD8 T cells in Susac syndrome. Each CDR3 protein is one row after TCRdb ran MiXCR on the immunoSEQ multiplex PCR reads. The top ten hold under 0.25% of the sample, which has approximately 130,000 distinct CDR3 sequences, more than 75% seen once. The sample comprised CD8+ T cells from PBMCs. These TCRs come from a human donor with multiple sclerosis. The CDR3 runs from the conserved cysteine through the conserved F or W. The D gene is left open where the match is weak. Size is stated for part of the rows, as once, few or many counts, or as a class when the clone is expanded.

V gene	J gene	clone size	D gene	CDR3 protein	CDR3 DNA
TRBV6-2/TRBV6-3	TRBJ2-1	-	TRBD2	CASLMGLGRNEQFF	TGTGCCAGCCTTATGGGACTAGGCCGCAATGAGCAGTTCTTC
TRBV29-1	TRBJ2-7	-	-	CSVEEGNSYEQYF	TGCAGCGTTGAGGAGGGAAACTCCTACGAGCAGTACTTC
TRBV27	TRBJ1-2	-	-	CASQSLAGRFTNYGYTF	TGTGCCAGCCAAAGTTTGGCAGGCCGCTTTACTAACTATGGCTACACCTTC
TRBV24-1	TRBJ1-5	once	-	CAPKGGRNQPQHF	TGTGCCCCTAAGGGGGGCCGCAATCAGCCCCAGCATTTT
TRBV5-6	TRBJ2-6	-	TRBD1	CASSLETGSGANVLTF	TGTGCCAGCAGCTTGGAGACAGGGTCTGGGGCCAACGTCCTGACTTTC
TRBV27	TRBJ2-7	once	-	CASSLSGLSYEQYF	TGTGCCAGCAGTTTATCGGGCCTTTCCTACGAGCAGTACTTC
TRBV30	TRBJ2-7	-	TRBD2	CAWSVLAGVEQYF	TGTGCCTGGAGTGTACTGGCGGGAGTGGAGCAGTACTTC
TRBV20-1	TRBJ2-1	-	TRBD2	CSAEGGTSGENEQFF	TGCAGTGCCGAGGGCGGGACTAGCGGGGAGAATGAGCAGTTCTTC
TRBV5-4	TRBJ1-1	-	-	CASSLAAENTEAFF	TGTGCCAGCAGCTTGGCCGCTGAGAACACTGAAGCTTTCTTT
TRBV25-1	TRBJ1-5	once	-	CASSAPSGQPQHF	TGTGCCAGCAGTGCGCCCTCGGGTCAGCCCCAGCATTTT
TRBV9	TRBJ1-1	-	-	CASSVIPGTEAFF	TGTGCCAGCAGCGTAATTCCGGGTACTGAAGCTTTCTTT
TRBV7-9	TRBJ1-4	-	-	CASSSDPLGEKLFF	TGTGCCAGCAGCTCGGACCCTCTAGGGGAAAAACTGTTTTTT
TRBV12-3/TRBV12-4	TRBJ2-7	-	-	CASSFSTLYEQYF	TGTGCCAGCAGTTTTAGTACCCTATACGAGCAGTACTTC
TRBV4-1	TRBJ1-2	-	-	CASSQEGLLAGYTF	TGCGCCAGCAGCCAAGAGGGCCTGCTTGCTGGCTACACCTTC
TRBV29-1	TRBJ2-5	-	-	CSVEVVRDPETQYF	TGCAGCGTTGAAGTCGTCAGGGACCCAGAGACCCAGTACTTC
TRBV30	TRBJ1-2	-	-	CAWSAGEGYTF	TGTGCCTGGAGTGCCGGGGAGGGCTACACCTTC
TRBV13	TRBJ2-4	-	-	CASSLEGSGNIQYF	TGTGCCAGCAGCTTAGAAGGAAGTGGAAACATTCAGTACTTC
TRBV13	TRBJ2-5	-	-	CASTKRGGETQYF	TGTGCCAGCACAAAGAGAGGGGGGGAGACCCAGTACTTC
TRBV27	TRBJ1-1	once	-	CASSLADGSTEAFF	TGTGCCAGCAGTTTAGCCGACGGGTCCACTGAAGCTTTCTTT
TRBV6-2/TRBV6-3	TRBJ2-2	-	-	CASSPHEVAENTGELFF	TGTGCCAGCTCTCCACATGAGGTAGCGGAAAACACCGGGGAGCTGTTTTTT
TRBV28	TRBJ2-4	-	TRBD1	CASSLDEREGANKNIQYF	TGTGCCAGCAGTTTAGACGAGCGAGAGGGGGCGAACAAAAACATTCAGTACTTC
TRBV4-1	TRBJ2-7	-	-	CASSQVGGNEQYF	TGCGCCAGCAGCCAAGTAGGTGGGAACGAGCAGTACTTC
TRBV30	TRBJ1-2	-	TRBD1	CAWSVGGTGYGYTF	TGTGCCTGGAGTGTAGGGGGGACAGGCTATGGCTACACCTTC
TRBV19	TRBJ2-6	-	TRBD1	CASKNRGLDWANVLTF	TGTGCCAGTAAAAACAGGGGGCTCGACTGGGCCAACGTCCTGACTTTC
TRBV12-3/TRBV12-4	TRBJ2-6	-	-	CASSFPRGRLGANVLTF	TGTGCCAGCAGTTTCCCCCGGGGGCGCCTTGGGGCCAACGTCCTGACTTTC
TRBV25-1	TRBJ2-1	-	TRBD2	CASRASGRTYNEQFF	TGTGCCAGCAGGGCTAGCGGGAGGACCTACAATGAGCAGTTCTTC
TRBV27	TRBJ1-1	-	-	CASSLSNRGTEAFF	TGTGCCAGCAGTTTATCGAATAGGGGAACTGAAGCTTTCTTT
TRBV29-1	TRBJ1-5	-	TRBD1	CSVGQGEYQPQHF	TGCAGCGTTGGACAGGGGGAGTATCAGCCCCAGCATTTT
TRBV19	TRBJ2-3	once	-	CASSILATDTQYF	TGTGCCAGTAGTATACTAGCCACAGATACGCAGTATTTT
TRBV20-1	TRBJ2-1	-	TRBD2	CSARGLAGEVEQFF	TGCAGTGCCCGCGGACTAGCGGGAGAAGTTGAGCAGTTCTTC
TRBV4-1	TRBJ2-4	-	TRBD2	CASSQDGGSSSIQYF	TGCGCCAGCAGCCAAGACGGCGGGAGTTCATCGATTCAGTACTTC
TRBV3-1	TRBJ2-7	-	-	CASSTPLGRGLYEQYF	TGTGCCAGCAGCACACCACTGGGGCGGGGCCTCTACGAGCAGTACTTC
TRBV29-1	TRBJ1-1	-	-	CSVEGVSGRRSTEAFF	TGCAGCGTTGAGGGTGTATCGGGCAGAAGATCTACTGAAGCTTTCTTT
TRBV4-1	TRBJ2-1	-	TRBD2	CASSPPGLAEYNEQFF	TGCGCCAGCAGCCCCCCGGGACTAGCGGAATACAATGAGCAGTTCTTC
TRBV7-8	TRBJ1-1	-	-	CASSNSFMNTEAFF	TGTGCCAGCAGCAACAGTTTCATGAACACTGAAGCTTTCTTT
TRBV7-8	TRBJ1-2	-	TRBD1	CASSLVGGTEGYTF	TGTGCCAGCAGCTTAGTCGGAGGGACAGAAGGCTACACCTTC
TRBV7-9	TRBJ2-5	-	-	CASSQRGETQYF	TGTGCCAGCAGCCAACGGGGAGAGACCCAGTACTTC
TRBV19	TRBJ2-3	once	-	CASSGIATDTQYF	TGTGCCAGTAGCGGGATCGCCACAGATACGCAGTATTTT
TRBV11-2	TRBJ2-3	-	TRBD1	CASTRLRVGTGWADTQYF	TGTGCCAGCACGCGGCTTCGGGTCGGGACAGGTTGGGCAGATACGCAGTATTTT
TRBV12-3/TRBV12-4	TRBJ2-3	-	-	CASSLGSGTSTDTQYF	TGTGCCAGCAGTTTAGGGTCCGGGACGAGCACAGATACGCAGTATTTT
TRBV4-3	TRBJ2-2	-	TRBD2	CASSQDRGEATGELFF	TGCGCCAGCAGCCAAGATCGGGGGGAAGCTACCGGGGAGCTGTTTTTT
TRBV29-1	TRBJ2-7	-	-	CSVPGHGIEQYF	TGCAGCGTGCCGGGACACGGGATCGAGCAGTACTTC
TRBV5-1	TRBJ2-1	-	-	CASSLGPEQFF	TGCGCCAGCAGCTTGGGACCAGAGCAGTTCTTC
TRBV3-1	TRBJ2-2	-	TRBD2	CASSQLLEETSGMIGELFF	TGTGCCAGCAGCCAACTCTTGGAGGAGACTAGCGGGATGATCGGGGAGCTGTTTTTT
TRBV27	TRBJ2-7	-	-	CASSYMGSYEQYF	TGTGCCAGCAGTTACATGGGCTCCTACGAGCAGTACTTC
TRBV15	TRBJ1-2	-	-	CATSNRQDYGYTF	TGTGCCACCAGCAACCGACAGGACTATGGCTACACCTTC
TRBV7-8	TRBJ2-3	-	-	CASSLVSVSPDTQYF	TGTGCCAGCAGCTTAGTAAGCGTGTCGCCAGATACGCAGTATTTT
TRBV5-1	TRBJ1-2	few	TRBD1	CASSLGTGDNGYTF	TGCGCCAGCAGCTTGGGGACAGGGGATAATGGCTACACCTTC
TRBV27	TRBJ1-1	-	-	CASSLLANGLMNTEAFF	TGTGCCAGCAGTTTATTAGCGAACGGTTTGATGAACACTGAAGCTTTCTTT